This T cell receptor beta chain stems from a study of cytomegalovirus exposure and HLA in healthy donors. Study outcomes and limitations: The Asian-associated ancestry cluster reportedly had fewer N-insertions than the roughly 670-donor mean in a later analysis.

V was pared by 8 bases and J by 7 bases, with 7 bases of the junction left unmatched. This CDR3 contains 14 residues. Germline V CDR1 and CDR2: MNHEY, SVGAGI. The PCR was carried out with 60 Vbeta primers and 13 Jbeta primers. Clones were sequenced by immunoSEQ multiplex PCR, and TCRdb holds only the in-frame ones, with some missing. The table gives around 80,000 clones; the top ten clones make up about 0.76% of it. To note about this clone: Its antigen is unidentified.

Nominally healthy donors were sampled, though unrecorded immune exposures were likely. Sample: PBMCs. This sequence was found in a boy aged 5-17 years in good health and CMV-seronegative. J is TRBJ1-6 and V is TRBV6-5, with TRBD1 matching over 8 bases. In DNA, the CDR3 is TGTGCCAGCGGGTCCGGGACAGGAAATTCACCCCTCCACTTT. As protein: CASGSGTGNSPLHF.